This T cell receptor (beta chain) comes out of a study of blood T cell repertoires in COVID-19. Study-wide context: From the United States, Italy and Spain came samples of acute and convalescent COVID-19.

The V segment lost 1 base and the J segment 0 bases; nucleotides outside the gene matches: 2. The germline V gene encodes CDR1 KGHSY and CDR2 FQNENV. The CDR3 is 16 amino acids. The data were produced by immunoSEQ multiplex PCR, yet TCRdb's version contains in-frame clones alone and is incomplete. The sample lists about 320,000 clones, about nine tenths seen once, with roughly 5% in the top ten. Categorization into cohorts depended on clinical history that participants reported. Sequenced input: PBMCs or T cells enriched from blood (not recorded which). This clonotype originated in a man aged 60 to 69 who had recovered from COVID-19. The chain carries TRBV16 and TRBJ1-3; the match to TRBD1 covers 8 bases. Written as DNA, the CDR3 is TGTGCCAGCAGCCAATACGGACAGGGCTCTGGAAACACCATATATTTT. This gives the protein CASSQYGQGSGNTIYF.